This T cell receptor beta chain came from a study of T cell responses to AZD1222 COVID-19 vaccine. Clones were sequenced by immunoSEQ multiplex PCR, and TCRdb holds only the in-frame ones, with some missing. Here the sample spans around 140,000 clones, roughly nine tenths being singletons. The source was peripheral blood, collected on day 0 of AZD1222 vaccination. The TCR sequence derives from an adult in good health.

CDR3 protein: CAWSGLGTGADEQYF. The CDR3, as DNA: TGTGCCTGGAGTGGCCTTGGGACAGGGGCCGACGAGCAGTACTTC. V is TRBV30 and J is TRBJ2-7, with TRBD1 matching 10 bases. Germline assignment: CDR1 GTSNPN and CDR2 SVGIG (reference sequence). The junction had 8 bases not matched to a gene; V was cut back by 1 base and J by 5 bases. This CDR3 contains 15 residues.